This is a list of T cell receptor beta chains from one sample in a study of pediatric ulcerative colitis. Measured with immunoSEQ multiplex PCR; TCRdb has only the in-frame clones, and not every one. The table shows about 37,000 clones, with 60% to 85% occurring only once. The sequencing input was gut tissue. The origin of the receptors is a boy aged 5-17 years with severe ulcerative colitis. CDR3s include the opening cysteine and the closing phenylalanine or tryptophan.

j_call | v_call | cdr3_aa
TRBJ2-1 | TRBV4-2 | CASSQEVRYNEQFF
TRBJ2-3 | TRBV11-2 | CASSSLVGRYTDTQYF
TRBJ1-3 | TRBV5-8 | CASSFESGNTIYF
TRBJ2-7 | TRBV4-2 | CASSQGDDAYEQYF
TRBJ2-5 | TRBV5-4 | CASSLAPQPGAETQYF
TRBJ2-3 | TRBV27 | CASSAGVVADTQYF
TRBJ1-1 | TRBV10-3 | CAISVTETGKNTEAFF
TRBJ1-4 | TRBV15 | CATKTAEKGQDHEKLFF
TRBJ2-2 | TRBV2 | CASSGTGNTGELFF
TRBJ2-3 | TRBV18 | CASSPRPLLTPDTQYF
TRBJ2-3 | TRBV18 | CASSPGTDARTQYF
TRBJ1-2 | TRBV4-1 | CASSQSAYGYTF
TRBJ1-1 | TRBV9 | CASSAQGASSEAFF
TRBJ1-3 | TRBV19 | CASRDSAAGNTIYF
TRBJ2-2 | TRBV5-1 | CASSLTSDGGELFF